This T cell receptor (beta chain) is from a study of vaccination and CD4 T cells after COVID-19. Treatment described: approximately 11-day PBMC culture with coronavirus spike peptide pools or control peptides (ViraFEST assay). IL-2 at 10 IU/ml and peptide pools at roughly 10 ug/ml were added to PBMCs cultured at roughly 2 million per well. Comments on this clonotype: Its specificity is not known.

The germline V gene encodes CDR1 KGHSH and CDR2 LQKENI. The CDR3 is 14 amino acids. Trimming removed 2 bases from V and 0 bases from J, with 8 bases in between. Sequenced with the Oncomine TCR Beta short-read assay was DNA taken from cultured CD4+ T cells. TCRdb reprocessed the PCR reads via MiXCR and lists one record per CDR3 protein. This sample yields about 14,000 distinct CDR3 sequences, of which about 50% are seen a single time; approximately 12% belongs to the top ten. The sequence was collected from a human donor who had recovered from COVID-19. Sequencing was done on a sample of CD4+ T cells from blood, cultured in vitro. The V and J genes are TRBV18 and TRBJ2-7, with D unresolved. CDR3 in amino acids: CASSPLSDSYEQYF. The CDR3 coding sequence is TGTGCCAGCTCACCATTGTCAGACTCCTACGAGCAGTACTTC. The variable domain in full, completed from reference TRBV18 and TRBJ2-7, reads NAGVMQNPRHLVRRRGQEARLRCSPMKGHSHVYWYRQLPEEGLKFMVYLQKENIIDESGMPKERFSAEFPKEGPSILRIQQVVRGDSAAYFCASSPLSDSYEQYFGPGTRLTVT.